The sequence of this T cell receptor (beta chain) was determined in a study of early T cells in non-severe SARS-CoV-2 infection. Study overall: With bulk RNA from unsorted whole blood as input, sequencing yielded unpaired chains. Study-level points and caveats: Anti-spike CD8 responses were favored in VDJdb matching, and private and CD4 specificities were missed.

Germline CDR1 SGHRS, CDR2 YFSETQ. With V trimmed by 0 bases and J by 7 bases, 6 bases remained unmatched. This CDR3 comprises 14 residues. Concerning this clonotype: What it binds is not known.

Individual cDNA molecules were tagged with unique molecular identifiers, the study reported. TCRdb ran MiXCR on the 5' RACE reads and lists one entry per CDR3 protein. There are around 60,000 distinct CDR3 sequences in the sample; approximately 13% occur only once, and under 4.5% lies in the top ten. Sequenced: whole blood. The sequence derives from an adult who was a healthcare worker with PCR-confirmed SARS-CoV-2 infection or an uninfected control (not recorded which). The chain has TRBV5-1 and TRBJ2-7, with TRBD1 matching 8 bases. The CDR3 nucleotides read TGCGCCAGCAGCTTGGGGACAGGGTCGGGGGAGCAGTACTTC. It encodes CASSLGTGSGEQYF.